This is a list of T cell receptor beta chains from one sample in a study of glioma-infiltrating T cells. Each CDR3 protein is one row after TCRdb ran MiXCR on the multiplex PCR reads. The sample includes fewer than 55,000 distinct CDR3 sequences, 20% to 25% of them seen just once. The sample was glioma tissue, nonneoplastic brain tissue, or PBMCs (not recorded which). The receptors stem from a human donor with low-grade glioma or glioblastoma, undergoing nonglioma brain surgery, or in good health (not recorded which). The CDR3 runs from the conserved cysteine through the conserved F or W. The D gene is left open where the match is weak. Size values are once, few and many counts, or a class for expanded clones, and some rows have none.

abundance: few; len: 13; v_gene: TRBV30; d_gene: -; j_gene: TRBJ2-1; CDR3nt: TGTGCCTGGAGTGTAAACAGGATAAATGAGCAGTTCTTC; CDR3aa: CAWSVNRINEQFF
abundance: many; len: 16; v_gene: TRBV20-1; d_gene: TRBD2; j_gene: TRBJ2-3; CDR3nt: TGCAGTGCTAGAGAACTCCTAGCGGCGTTCACAGATACGCAGTATTTT; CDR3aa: CSARELLAAFTDTQYF
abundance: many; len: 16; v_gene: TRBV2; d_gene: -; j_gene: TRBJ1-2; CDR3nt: TGTGCCAGCAGTCTGATTGGGACGTACGCAGGGCATGGCTACACCTTC; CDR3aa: CASSLIGTYAGHGYTF
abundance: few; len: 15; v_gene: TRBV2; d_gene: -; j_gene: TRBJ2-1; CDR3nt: TGTGCCAGCAGTGAGGCCGGGGGGCCCTACAATGAGCAGTTCTTC; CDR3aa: CASSEAGGPYNEQFF
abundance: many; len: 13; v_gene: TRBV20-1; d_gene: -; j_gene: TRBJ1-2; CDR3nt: TGCAGTGCTGTGGACACATCTAACTATGGCTACACCTTC; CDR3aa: CSAVDTSNYGYTF
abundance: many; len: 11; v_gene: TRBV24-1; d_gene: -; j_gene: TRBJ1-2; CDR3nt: TGTGCCACCAGTCATTTATCTGGCTACACCTTC; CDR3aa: CATSHLSGYTF
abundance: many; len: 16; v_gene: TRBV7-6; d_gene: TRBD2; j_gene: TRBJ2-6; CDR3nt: TGTGCCAGCAGCTCTACCGGGACTAGCGGGAGAGGCGTCCTGACTTTC; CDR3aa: CASSSTGTSGRGVLTF
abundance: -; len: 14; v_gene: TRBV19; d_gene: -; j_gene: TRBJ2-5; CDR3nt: TGTGCCAGTAGTAGCGGGGCCTTGGGAGAGACCCAGTACTTC; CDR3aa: CASSSGALGETQYF
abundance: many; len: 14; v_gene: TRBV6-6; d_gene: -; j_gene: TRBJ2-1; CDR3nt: TGTGCCAGCAGTTACTGGCAGGGCGACAATGAGCAGTTCTTC; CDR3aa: CASSYWQGDNEQFF
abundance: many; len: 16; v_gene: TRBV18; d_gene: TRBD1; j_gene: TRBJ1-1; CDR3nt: TGTGCCAGCTCACCATCTATGACAGGGGCCCTGGCTGAAGCTTTCTTT; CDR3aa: CASSPSMTGALAEAFF
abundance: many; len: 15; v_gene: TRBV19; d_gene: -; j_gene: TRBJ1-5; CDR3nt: TGTGCCAGTACGGGGACGAGAAATAGCAATCAGCCCCAGCATTTT; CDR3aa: CASTGTRNSNQPQHF
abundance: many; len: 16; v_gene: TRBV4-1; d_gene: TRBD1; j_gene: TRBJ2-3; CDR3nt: TGCGCCAGCAGCCAAGTCGCCGGACAGGGGTTAGATACGCAGTATTTT; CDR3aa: CASSQVAGQGLDTQYF
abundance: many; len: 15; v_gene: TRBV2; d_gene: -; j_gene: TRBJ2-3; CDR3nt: TGTGCCAGCAGTGAAGCCCGGGACGTCCCCGATACGCAGTATTTT; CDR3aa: CASSEARDVPDTQYF
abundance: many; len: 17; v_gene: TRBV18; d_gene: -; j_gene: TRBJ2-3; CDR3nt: TGTGCCAGCTCACCACCAAGAAGAGGGGGTGGGTCAGATACGCAGTATTTT; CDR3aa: CASSPPRRGGGSDTQYF
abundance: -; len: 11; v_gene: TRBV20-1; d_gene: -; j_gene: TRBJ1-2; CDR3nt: TGCAGTGCTAGTGGGCCTTATAACTACACCTTC; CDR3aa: CSASGPYNYTF
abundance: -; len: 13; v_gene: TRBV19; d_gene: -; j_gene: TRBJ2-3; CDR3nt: TGTGCCACCAAAGCAGGGGCCACAGATACGCAGTATTTT; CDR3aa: CATKAGATDTQYF
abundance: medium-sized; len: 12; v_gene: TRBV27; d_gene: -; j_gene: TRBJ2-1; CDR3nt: TGTGCCAGCAGTTTATTAGGGAGTGAGCAGTTCTTC; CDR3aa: CASSLLGSEQFF
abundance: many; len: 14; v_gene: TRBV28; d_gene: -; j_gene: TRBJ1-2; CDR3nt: TGTGCCAGCAGTTTTACGCTGACCTACTATGGCTACACCTTC; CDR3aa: CASSFTLTYYGYTF
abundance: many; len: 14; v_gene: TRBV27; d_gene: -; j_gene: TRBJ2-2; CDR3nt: TGTGCCAGCAGTTTAGGAGGGTCCGCCGGGGAGCTGTTTTTT; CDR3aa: CASSLGGSAGELFF
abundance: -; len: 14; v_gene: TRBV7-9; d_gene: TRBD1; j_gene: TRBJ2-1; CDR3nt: TGTGCCAGCACAAACAGGGGACACTACAATGAGCAGTTCTTC; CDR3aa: CASTNRGHYNEQFF
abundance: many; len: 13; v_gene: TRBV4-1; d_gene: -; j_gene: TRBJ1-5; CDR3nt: TGCGCCAGCAGCTACGACAGCGGCCAGCCCCAGCATTTT; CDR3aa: CASSYDSGQPQHF
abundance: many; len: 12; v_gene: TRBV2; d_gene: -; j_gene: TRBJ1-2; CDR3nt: TGTGCCAGCAGTGAAATGGGTTTAGGCTACACCTTC; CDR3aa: CASSEMGLGYTF
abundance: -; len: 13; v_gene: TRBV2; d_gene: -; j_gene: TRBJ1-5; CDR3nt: TGTGCCAACAGAACAGATAGCAATCAGCCCCAGCATTTT; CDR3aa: CANRTDSNQPQHF
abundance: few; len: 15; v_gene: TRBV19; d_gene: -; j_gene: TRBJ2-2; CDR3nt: TGTGCCAGTAGTGTCTCGTTAGGGCCAAGCGGGGAGCTGTTTTTT; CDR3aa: CASSVSLGPSGELFF
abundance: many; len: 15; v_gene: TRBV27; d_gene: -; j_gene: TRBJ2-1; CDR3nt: TGTGCCAGCAGTCCCCGATGGGTTGGAGACAATGAGCAGTTCTTC; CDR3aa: CASSPRWVGDNEQFF
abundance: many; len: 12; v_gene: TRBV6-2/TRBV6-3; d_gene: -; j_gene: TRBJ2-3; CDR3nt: TGTGCCAGCACGTTTTCGGGAGATACGCAGTATTTT; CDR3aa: CASTFSGDTQYF
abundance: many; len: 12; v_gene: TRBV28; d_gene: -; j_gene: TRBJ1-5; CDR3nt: TGTGCCACCGCGGTCCTCAATCAGCCCCAGCATTTT; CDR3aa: CATAVLNQPQHF
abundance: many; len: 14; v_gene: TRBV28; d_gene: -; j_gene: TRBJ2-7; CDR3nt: TGTGCCAGCAGTTTAAGCCCGGGCCCCTACGAGCAGTACTTC; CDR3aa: CASSLSPGPYEQYF
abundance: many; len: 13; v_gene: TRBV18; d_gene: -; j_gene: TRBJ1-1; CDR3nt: TGTGCCAGCTCAGCCTCGGGGAACACTGAAGCTTTCTTT; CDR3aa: CASSASGNTEAFF
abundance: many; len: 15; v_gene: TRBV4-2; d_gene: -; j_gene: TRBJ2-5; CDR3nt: TGTGCCAGCAGCCCCGACCCGGCAGGGCAAGAGACCCAGTACTTC; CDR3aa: CASSPDPAGQETQYF
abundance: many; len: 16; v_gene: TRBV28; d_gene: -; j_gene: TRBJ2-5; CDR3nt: TGTGCCAGCAGTTTAGCCTTAACTAGTAATAGCGAGACCCAGTACTTC; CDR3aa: CASSLALTSNSETQYF
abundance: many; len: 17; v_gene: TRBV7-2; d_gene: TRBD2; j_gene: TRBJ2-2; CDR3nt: TGTGCCAGCAGCTTAATTGGGACTAAGACGGACACCGGGGAGCTGTTTTTT; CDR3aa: CASSLIGTKTDTGELFF
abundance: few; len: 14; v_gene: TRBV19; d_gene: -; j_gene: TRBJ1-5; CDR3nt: TGTGCCAGTAAATTTGAAGGCAGCTATCAGCCCCAGCATTTT; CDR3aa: CASKFEGSYQPQHF
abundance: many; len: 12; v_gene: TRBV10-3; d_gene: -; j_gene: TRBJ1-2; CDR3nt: TGTGCCATCAGTGACTCTGGAAATGGCTACACCTTC; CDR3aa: CAISDSGNGYTF
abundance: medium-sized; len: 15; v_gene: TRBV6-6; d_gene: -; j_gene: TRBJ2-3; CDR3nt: TGTGCCAGCAGTTACCCAGGACGGAGCACAGATACGCAGTATTTT; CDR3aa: CASSYPGRSTDTQYF
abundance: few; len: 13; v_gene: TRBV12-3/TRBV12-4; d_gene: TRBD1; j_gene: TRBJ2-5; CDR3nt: TGTGCCAGCAGTTCCGGACAGGGAGAGACCCAGTACTTC; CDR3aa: CASSSGQGETQYF
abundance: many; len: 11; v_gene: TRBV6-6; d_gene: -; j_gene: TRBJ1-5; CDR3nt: TGTGCCAGCAGTTACAATCAGCCCCAGCATTTT; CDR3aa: CASSYNQPQHF
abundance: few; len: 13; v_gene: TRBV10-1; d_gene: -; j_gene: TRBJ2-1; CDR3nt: TGCGCCAGCAGTGAGTCGAATGGCAATGAGCAGTTCTTC; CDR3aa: CASSESNGNEQFF
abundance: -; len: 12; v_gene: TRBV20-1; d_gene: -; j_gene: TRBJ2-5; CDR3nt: TGCCGTGCTACTCCCTCCCCCGAGACCCAGTCCTTC; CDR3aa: CRATPSPETQSF
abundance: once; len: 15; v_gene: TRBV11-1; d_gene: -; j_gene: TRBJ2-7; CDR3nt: TGTGTCAGCAGCTTGAGGAGGACGGGGTCCTACGAGCAGTACTTC; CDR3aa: CVSSLRRTGSYEQYF
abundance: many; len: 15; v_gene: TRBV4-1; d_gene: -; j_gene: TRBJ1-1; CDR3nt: TGCGCCAGCAGCCAAGTTGGGGGGCGAGTTACTGAAGCTTTCTTT; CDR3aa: CASSQVGGRVTEAFF
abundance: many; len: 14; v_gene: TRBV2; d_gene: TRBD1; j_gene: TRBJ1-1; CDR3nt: TGTGCCAGCAGAGCAGGGGGCATGAACACTGAAGCTTTCTTT; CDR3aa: CASRAGGMNTEAFF